These 27 T cell receptor beta chains were sequenced from one sample in a study of shared clonotypes between healthy human individuals. Sequenced by immunoSEQ multiplex PCR; TCRdb stores in-frame clones only, minus some. This sample has under 750,000 clones, with over 55% found just once. Sequencing was performed on memory CD4+ T cells sorted from blood. Subset specified: CD45RA-negative fraction. These receptors were taken from a woman aged 30 to 39 in good health.

As regards this clone: A much larger clonotype is one base distant, so this may be a read error. The gene calls are TRBV5-4 and TRBJ2-7, with TRBD1 matching over 10 bases. J gave up 2 bases and V 5 bases, and 4 bases lay outside the gene matches. The germline V gene encodes CDR1 SGHNT and CDR2 YYREEE (reference sequence). This CDR3 has 14 residues. The CDR3 bases are TGTGCCAGCAGACCGGGACAGGGGACCTACGAGCAGTACTTC. Encoded protein: CASRPGQGTYEQYF.

This clone showed up just once. The chain employs TRBV15 and TRBJ2-1; 7 nucleotides match TRBD2. This CDR3 has 16 residues. J was trimmed by 4 bases and V by 0 bases; bases with no gene match: 6. Looked up from germline, CDR1 is LNHNV and CDR2 is YYDKDF (reference sequence). The DNA for the CDR3 is TGTGCCACCAGCAGAGATCTTAGGCGGGAGTACAATGAGCAGTTCTTC. Protein: CATSRDLRREYNEQFF.

J is TRBJ1-4 and V is TRBV2, with 7 bases fitting TRBD1. The CDR3 sequence is 14 residues long. With 7 bases clipped from V and 2 bases from J, the junction kept 4 bases outside the gene matches. Germline loops: CDR1 SNHLY, CDR2 FYNNEI. This chain's CDR3 is CASTRGLTNEKLFF. CDR3 DNA sequence: TGTGCCAGCACAAGGGGGCTGACTAATGAAAAACTGTTTTTT.

This clone showed up just a few times. The chain has TRBV7-9 and TRBJ2-2; D possibly uses TRBD1 or TRBD2 (5 bases each). Trimming removed 5 bases at V and 6 bases at J, with 10 bases between. Germline V gives CDR1 SEHNR, CDR2 FQNEAQ (reference sequence). The CDR3 covers 13 residues. The CDR3 bases are TGTGCCAGCAGCCCGCTGGGGGCCGGGGAGCTGTTTTTT. Its translation: CASSPLGAGELFF.

This clone was recorded a few times. The J gene is TRBJ1-1, the V gene TRBV29-1; no definite D call. CDR1 SQVTM and CDR2 ANQGSEA come from the germline V gene. This CDR3 is built from 12 residues. V shed 5 bases and J shed 0 bases, with 7 bases lying between them. In DNA, the CDR3 is TGCAGCGTTAGCCGGATGAACACTGAAGCTTTCTTT. Encoded protein: CSVSRMNTEAFF.

The genes are TRBV11-1 and TRBJ2-7; D remains unclear. The germline V gene has CDR1 SGHAT and CDR2 FQDESV (reference sequence). Trimming cost V 4 bases and J 7 bases, with 20 bases left between them. The CDR3 is 15 residues long. This CDR3 reads CASSSDTLGGVEQYF. The CDR3 nucleotides read TGTGCCAGCAGCTCAGACACTTTGGGTGGTGTGGAGCAGTACTTC.

The J gene is TRBJ2-7, the V gene TRBV29-1, with unresolved D. There are 10 residues in the CDR3. Germline loops: CDR1 SQVTM, CDR2 ANQGSEA. V lost 4 bases to trimming and J lost 6 bases, with 7 bases between them. The CDR3 reads CSVVTSEQYF. As DNA, the CDR3 is TGCAGCGTTGTCACCTCCGAGCAGTACTTC.

Remarks on this clone: In the same sample, other DNA sequences code for this CDR3. V is TRBV5-1 and J is TRBJ2-3; D not certain. Germline CDR1 and CDR2: SGHRS and YFSETQ. Trimming shortened V by 0 bases and J by 0 bases, and 8 bases separated the two germline ends. CDR3 size: 15 residues. The CDR3 bases are TGCGCCAGCAGCTTGGCGGGTTCTAGCACAGATACGCAGTATTTT. Protein sequence: CASSLAGSSTDTQYF.

The rearrangement links TRBV19 to TRBJ1-1; maybe TRBD1 (6 bases). The germline V gene encodes CDR1 LNHDA and CDR2 SQIVND (reference sequence). The ends were cut back, 5 bases at V and 3 bases at J, with 16 bases in the middle. This CDR3 is 15 amino acids long. The CDR3 DNA reads TGTGCCAGTAGTGGGCAAAGGGGGGCCTACACTGAAGCTTTCTTT. This sequence encodes CASSGQRGAYTEAFF. The complete variable domain, with remaining parts taken from reference TRBV19 and TRBJ1-1, reads DGGITQSPKYLFRKEGQNVTLSCEQNLNHDAMYWYRQDPGQGLRLIYYSQIVNDFQKGDIAEGYSVSREKKESFPLTVTSAQKNPTAFYLCASSGQRGAYTEAFFGQGTRLTVV.

This chain joins TRBV9 and TRBJ1-6, with D tentatively TRBD1 (6 bases). The CDR3 has 13 residues. V was pared by 1 base and J by 8 bases, with 7 bases between. Per germline, CDR1 SGDLS and CDR2 YYNGEE. CDR3 sequence: CASSVKGDSPLHF. The CDR3 DNA sequence: TGTGCCAGCAGCGTAAAGGGGGATTCACCCCTCCACTTT.

The rearrangement uses TRBV11-2 and TRBJ2-3; D is perhaps TRBD2 (6 bases). The CDR3 runs to 16 residues. Trimming cost V 1 base and J 2 bases, with 13 bases left between them. In germline, CDR1 is SGHAT, CDR2 FQNNGV. The CDR3 loop reads CASSLGGGGTTDTQYF. The CDR3 bases are TGTGCCAGCAGCTTAGGGGGAGGCGGGACCACAGATACGCAGTATTTT.

This clone has only one observation. V usage is TRBV9 and J usage is TRBJ1-2; D call uncertain. The CDR3 contains 16 residues. With 3 bases removed from V and 2 bases from J, the gap between germline ends came to 17 bases. The germline V gene has CDR1 SGDLS and CDR2 YYNGEE. CDR3 sequence (DNA): TGTGCCAGCAGCGAGGGCCCCACCACCGCCAACTATGGCTACACCTTC. As protein: CASSEGPTTANYGYTF.

This clone came up a few times. The rearrangement joins TRBV13 to TRBJ2-5, with D possibly TRBD1 on 6 matching bases. The CDR3 is 13 amino acids. Germline-derived CDR1 and CDR2 are PRHDT and FYEKMQ (reference sequence). The V end lost 5 bases, the J end lost 6 bases, and 13 bases lay between the germline ends. The CDR3 sequence is CASSNTGRKTQYF. CDR3 bases: TGTGCCAGCAGCAACACAGGGAGAAAGACCCAGTACTTC.

The J gene is TRBJ1-3, the V gene TRBV30; no clear D. Germline lookup yields CDR1 GTSNPN and CDR2 SVGIG (reference sequence). Between the trimmed V and J ends, which lost 6 bases and 4 bases, there was a span of 13 bases. This CDR3 has 13 residues. The CDR3: CACRMGAGNTIYF. The CDR3 DNA reads TGTGCCTGCCGTATGGGCGCGGGAAACACCATATATTTT.

This rearrangement joins TRBV19 to TRBJ1-5, with 9 bases fitting TRBD1. J was trimmed by 7 bases and V by 4 bases; bases with no gene match: 8. The CDR3 spans 15 residues. Germline-derived CDR1 and CDR2 are LNHDA and SQIVND (reference sequence). Here the CDR3 DNA reads TGTGCCAGTAGTACTCTCGACAGGGGGATACAGCCCCAGCATTTT. It yields the protein CASSTLDRGIQPQHF.

V usage is TRBV7-6 and J usage is TRBJ2-3, with 7 bases lining up with TRBD2. CDR3 length equals 14 residues. Unmatched junction bases numbered 5, after V lost 8 bases and J lost 0 bases. Germline V CDR1 and CDR2: SGHVS, FNYEAQ. In DNA, the CDR3 is TGTGCCAGCGCATTTAGCGGGAGCACAGATACGCAGTATTTT. Its translation is CASAFSGSTDTQYF.

The CDR3 nucleotides read TGTGCCAGCAGCTTGGACAGGGGGTGGACTGAAGCTTTCTTT. It encodes CASSLDRGWTEAFF. This chain links TRBV7-9 with TRBJ1-1, with TRBD1 matching 10 bases. This CDR3 region has 14 residues. Germline V gives CDR1 SEHNR, CDR2 FQNEAQ (reference sequence). With 3 bases clipped from V and 5 bases from J, the junction kept 3 bases outside the gene matches. The whole variable domain, filled in from reference TRBV7-9 and TRBJ1-1, reads DTGVSQNPRHKITKRGQNVTFRCDPISEHNRLYWYRQTLGQGPEFLTYFQNEAQLEKSRLLSDRFSAERPKGSFSTLEIQRTEQGDSAMYLCASSLDRGWTEAFFGQGTRLTVV.

A word on this clone: Other DNA sequences within the sample encode an identical CDR3. This chain connects TRBV19 to TRBJ2-2, with TRBD2 matching over 15 bases. Germline V gene data show CDR1 as LNHDA and CDR2 as SQIVND (reference sequence). With 6 bases clipped from V and 2 bases from J, the junction kept 4 bases outside the gene matches. The length of the CDR3 is 17 residues. CDR3 amino acids: CASSRTSGRVNTGELFF. In DNA form, the CDR3 reads TGTGCCAGTAGCCGGACTAGCGGGAGGGTTAACACCGGGGAGCTGTTTTTT.

This clone was observed a single time. The chain is built from TRBV28 and TRBJ2-3; 11 bases match TRBD1. J was trimmed by 6 bases and V by 10 bases; bases with no gene match: 9. Germline values: CDR1 MDHEN, CDR2 SYDVKM. The CDR3 is made up of 14 amino acids. The CDR3 coding sequence is TGTGCCACGGACCCGGGACAGGGGGAGGATACGCAGTATTTT. Residues: CATDPGQGEDTQYF.

The chain recombines TRBV5-6 with TRBJ2-1; no clear D. Per germline, CDR1 SGHDT and CDR2 YYEEEE. V was cut by 2 bases and J by 2 bases, with 11 bases left in between. The CDR3 spans 15 residues. The CDR3 DNA sequence: TGTGCCAGCAGCTTTGAATTGAGCGCCTACAATGAGCAGTTCTTC. Its protein product is CASSFELSAYNEQFF.

V gene TRBV28 combines with J gene TRBJ2-1, with D uncertain. The germline V gene encodes CDR1 MDHEN and CDR2 SYDVKM. The CDR3 runs 12 residues. V lost 7 bases, J lost 7 bases, and 11 bases lay in between. The CDR3 DNA reads TGTGCCAGCATCGGCGAAGGGAATGAGCAGTTCTTC. Residues: CASIGEGNEQFF.

The chain couples TRBV28 to TRBJ1-5; D is possibly TRBD1 (6 bases). The CDR3 has 14 amino acids. Trimming left V 5 bases short and J 4 bases short, with 12 bases between. Germline V gives CDR1 MDHEN, CDR2 SYDVKM. The CDR3 nucleotides are TGTGCCAGCAGTCTACAGGGAATTAATCAGCCCCAGCATTTT. Amino acids: CASSLQGINQPQHF.

The chain is built from TRBV10-2 and TRBJ2-1; no definite D call. V lost 3 bases and J 7 bases, leaving 4 bases between the germline ends. The CDR3 has 11 residues. Germline CDR1 and CDR2: WSHSY and SAAADI. CDR3 amino acids: CASSEPNEQFF. The CDR3 bases are TGCGCCAGCAGTGAACCGAATGAGCAGTTCTTC.

The J gene is TRBJ2-1, the V gene TRBV25-1; perhaps D is TRBD1 or TRBD2 (7 bases each). From germline, CDR1 is MGHDK and CDR2 SYGVNS. Trimming cost V 4 bases and J 5 bases, with 21 bases left between them. The CDR3 consists of 17 residues. The CDR3 region has the DNA TGTGCCAGCAGTGGGGGGGTAGACAGGGAGGGAGACAATGAGCAGTTCTTC. As protein: CASSGGVDREGDNEQFF.

To note about this clone: Other DNA sequences in this sample translate to the same CDR3. This chain connects TRBV5-1 to TRBJ2-7; 7 positions match TRBD2. With 4 bases clipped from V and 6 bases from J, the junction kept 10 bases outside the gene matches. Germline loops: CDR1 SGHRS, CDR2 YFSETQ. The CDR3 is made up of 14 amino acids. CDR3: CASSKTSSEIEQYF. The CDR3 nucleotides read TGCGCCAGCAGCAAGACTAGCTCTGAGATCGAGCAGTACTTC.

The chain recombines TRBV6-1 with TRBJ2-7; TRBD1 aligns across 8 bases. Germline V gives CDR1 MNHNS, CDR2 SASEGT. The CDR3 covers 15 residues. J lost 2 bases, V lost 8 bases, and 11 bases had no gene match. The chain's CDR3 is CASERRGTGTYEQYF. CDR3 bases: TGTGCCAGCGAACGCCGAGGGACAGGCACCTACGAGCAGTACTTC.

V gene TRBV28 combines with J gene TRBJ2-5, with 8 nucleotides matching TRBD2. The end of the DNA is better explained by TRBJ2-7, so the J call may be wrong. The CDR3 has 14 residues. Germline loops: CDR1 MDHEN, CDR2 SYDVKM. CDR3 region: CASSSGGGIYEQYF. As DNA, the CDR3 is TGTGCCAGCAGTTCCGGGGGGGGGATCTACGAGCAGTACTTC.